This TCR beta chain was sequenced during a study of control samples from healthy donors and cancer patients. Profiling relied on immunoSEQ multiplex PCR, and the TCRdb table lists in-frame clones only, not all of them. Its table lists roughly 200,000 clones. The receptor was derived from a woman in her twenties or thirties in good health. The sequencing sample was made of blood.

This CDR3 reads CASSEWSGGGKELFF. The DNA for the CDR3 is TGTGCCAGCAGTGAATGGAGTGGGGGGGGCAAGGAACTGTTTTTT. The J gene is TRBJ1-4, the V gene TRBV25-1; D might be TRBD1 (6 bases). With 1 base removed from V and 12 bases from J, the gap between germline ends came to 18 bases. Per the germline V gene, CDR1 is MGHDK and CDR2 is SYGVNS. The CDR3 contains 15 residues. The full variable domain, with the rest looked up from reference TRBV25-1 and TRBJ1-4, is EADIYQTPRYLVIGTGKKITLECSQTMGHDKMYWYQQDPGMELHLIHYSYGVNSTEKGDLSSESTVSRIRTEHFPLTLESARPSHTSQYLCASSEWSGGGKELFFGSGTQLSVL.